This T cell receptor beta chain was observed in a study of identical twins. Template switching added a universal primer site; cDNA carried unique molecular identifiers. TCRdb re-derived calls from the 5' RACE reads in MiXCR, one entry per CDR3 protein. The sample lists nearly 900,000 distinct CDR3 sequences; about 12% were seen once. Per germline, CDR1 SGHDT and CDR2 YYEEEE. CDR3 length: 13 amino acids. V was pared by 0 bases and J by 7 bases, with 8 bases between. This sample also appeared in a second study, on yellow fever vaccine responses in identical twins.

The rearrangement uses TRBV5-6 and TRBJ2-1; no definite D call. This TCR derives from a woman in her late teens or twenties in good health. The sequencing sample was made of PBMCs. The DNA for the CDR3 is TGTGCCAGCAGCTTGGTGAGCGTGAATGAGCAGTTCTTC. Translated: CASSLVSVNEQFF.